The 10 T cell receptor beta chains below come from one sample, sequenced in a study of T-cell reconstitution after alpha-beta-depleted transplantation in children. Library preparation (for TCRbeta) was performed with unique molecular identifiers. TCRdb re-derived calls from the PCR reads in MiXCR, one entry per CDR3 protein. The table includes about 290,000 distinct CDR3 sequences, roughly 7.8% detected once. For these TCRs, the target antigens are not known. Study-wide results and caveats: T-cell counts and diversity were attributed mostly to newly produced T cells one year after transplant.

Here the sequenced sample was peripheral blood, taken 360 days after TCRalphabeta/CD19-depleted stem cell transplant. All receptors come from a female patient aged 2-9 years who had a stem cell transplant for Fanconi anemia, so the T cells may come from the graft donor.

The genes are TRBV29-1 and TRBJ2-7; TRBD1 is a possible D gene (5 bases). Germline V lookup: CDR1 SQVTM, CDR2 ANQGSEA. Between the trimmed V and J ends, which lost 4 bases and 2 bases, there was a span of 12 bases. This CDR3 contains 13 residues. CDR3 loop: CSVGTFGTYEQYF. Here the CDR3 DNA reads TGCAGCGTTGGGACATTCGGTACCTACGAGCAGTACTTC.

This clonotype has just a few counts. The final CDR3 position lacks the conserved phenylalanine or tryptophan, pointing to a likely read error. V and J are TRBV28 and TRBJ1-4; no reliable D call. The germline V and J ends were trimmed by 7 bases and 4 bases, with 7 bases remaining between them. CDR3 length: 12 amino acids. Germline V gives CDR1 MDHEN, CDR2 SYDVKM. CDR3 sequence reads: CASKGFNEKLFV. CDR3 nucleotide sequence: TGTGCCAGCAAGGGATTTAATGAAAAACTGTTTGTT.

This clonotype was seen a few times. The rearrangement joins TRBV2 to TRBJ2-3, with D hard to call. The V and J ends lost 7 bases and 4 bases respectively, with 9 bases between them. Germline-derived CDR1 and CDR2 are SNHLY and FYNNEI. This CDR3 contains 12 residues. The chain's CDR3 is CASKWSSDTQYF. The CDR3 coding sequence is TGTGCCAGCAAATGGTCGTCAGATACGCAGTATTTT.

The sample holds many counts of this clonotype. This rearrangement joins TRBV12-3 or TRBV12-4 to TRBJ1-6; no definite D call. V was clipped by 3 bases and J by 9 bases, with 15 bases between them. The CDR3 consists of 15 residues. The CDR3 nucleotides read TGTGCCAGCAGTTTGGGAAACACTCGGGGTTCACCCCTCCACTTT. Translating gives CASSLGNTRGSPLHF.

This clonotype was recorded many times. This chain's CDR3 is CASSLASGGFGYTF. In DNA, the CDR3 is TGTGCCAGCAGTTTAGCGTCGGGGGGTTTCGGCTACACCTTC. V usage is TRBV12-3 or TRBV12-4 and J usage is TRBJ1-2, with a tentative D call TRBD1 (5 bases). V gave up 0 bases and J gave up 8 bases, with 13 bases separating them. This CDR3 has 14 amino acids.

The chain recombines TRBV7-7 with TRBJ2-7, with 7 bases that match TRBD1. The CDR3 consists of 14 residues. The ends lost 3 bases at V and 4 bases at J; junction bases unmatched: 6. CDR1 and CDR2 (germline): SSHAT, FNYEAQ (reference sequence). The DNA for the CDR3 is TGTGCCAGCAGCTTGACCGGGACAGATTACGAGCAGTACGTC. Residues: CASSLTGTDYEQYV.

This clonotype was seen many times. V and J are TRBV5-1 and TRBJ2-7; TRBD1 might be the D (6 bases). Trimming removed 0 bases at V and 0 bases at J, with 10 bases between. Germline assignment: CDR1 SGHRS and CDR2 YFSETQ. There are 15 residues in the CDR3. The CDR3 DNA follows: TGCGCCAGCAGCTTGGGACAGGTTATCTCCTACGAGCAGTACTTC. Protein product: CASSLGQVISYEQYF.

This clonotype has at least ten counts. The CDR3 DNA reads TGCGCCAGCAGCTTTGCCATGATCCAAGAGACCCAGTACTTC. Translating it yields CASSFAMIQETQYF. This sequence joins TRBV5-1 and TRBJ2-5; D gene unclear. Germline assignment: CDR1 SGHRS and CDR2 YFSETQ. The CDR3 covers 14 residues. V dropped 2 bases and J dropped 1 base, with 9 bases sitting between them.

This clonotype was seen many times. The chain is built from TRBV24-1 and TRBJ2-1; D possibly matches TRBD1 or TRBD2 (6 bases each). The CDR3 totals 16 residues. The V and J ends lost 2 bases and 2 bases respectively, with 12 bases between them. Germline CDR1 reads KGHDR; CDR2 reads SFDVKD. CDR3 coding DNA: TGTGCCACCAGTGATTCTAGGGGGGCTACCTACAATGAGCAGTTCTTC. Protein product: CATSDSRGATYNEQFF.

V gene TRBV18 combines with J gene TRBJ2-6, with TRBD1 identical over 8 bases. V lost 6 bases and J lost 1; bases outside the gene matches: 8. The CDR3 is made up of 17 amino acids. Germline V CDR1 and CDR2: KGHSH, LQKENI. In nucleotides, the CDR3 is TGTGCCAGCTCCCCCCGGGACAGGAGATCTGGGGCCAACGTCCTGACTTTC. This sequence encodes CASSPRDRRSGANVLTF.